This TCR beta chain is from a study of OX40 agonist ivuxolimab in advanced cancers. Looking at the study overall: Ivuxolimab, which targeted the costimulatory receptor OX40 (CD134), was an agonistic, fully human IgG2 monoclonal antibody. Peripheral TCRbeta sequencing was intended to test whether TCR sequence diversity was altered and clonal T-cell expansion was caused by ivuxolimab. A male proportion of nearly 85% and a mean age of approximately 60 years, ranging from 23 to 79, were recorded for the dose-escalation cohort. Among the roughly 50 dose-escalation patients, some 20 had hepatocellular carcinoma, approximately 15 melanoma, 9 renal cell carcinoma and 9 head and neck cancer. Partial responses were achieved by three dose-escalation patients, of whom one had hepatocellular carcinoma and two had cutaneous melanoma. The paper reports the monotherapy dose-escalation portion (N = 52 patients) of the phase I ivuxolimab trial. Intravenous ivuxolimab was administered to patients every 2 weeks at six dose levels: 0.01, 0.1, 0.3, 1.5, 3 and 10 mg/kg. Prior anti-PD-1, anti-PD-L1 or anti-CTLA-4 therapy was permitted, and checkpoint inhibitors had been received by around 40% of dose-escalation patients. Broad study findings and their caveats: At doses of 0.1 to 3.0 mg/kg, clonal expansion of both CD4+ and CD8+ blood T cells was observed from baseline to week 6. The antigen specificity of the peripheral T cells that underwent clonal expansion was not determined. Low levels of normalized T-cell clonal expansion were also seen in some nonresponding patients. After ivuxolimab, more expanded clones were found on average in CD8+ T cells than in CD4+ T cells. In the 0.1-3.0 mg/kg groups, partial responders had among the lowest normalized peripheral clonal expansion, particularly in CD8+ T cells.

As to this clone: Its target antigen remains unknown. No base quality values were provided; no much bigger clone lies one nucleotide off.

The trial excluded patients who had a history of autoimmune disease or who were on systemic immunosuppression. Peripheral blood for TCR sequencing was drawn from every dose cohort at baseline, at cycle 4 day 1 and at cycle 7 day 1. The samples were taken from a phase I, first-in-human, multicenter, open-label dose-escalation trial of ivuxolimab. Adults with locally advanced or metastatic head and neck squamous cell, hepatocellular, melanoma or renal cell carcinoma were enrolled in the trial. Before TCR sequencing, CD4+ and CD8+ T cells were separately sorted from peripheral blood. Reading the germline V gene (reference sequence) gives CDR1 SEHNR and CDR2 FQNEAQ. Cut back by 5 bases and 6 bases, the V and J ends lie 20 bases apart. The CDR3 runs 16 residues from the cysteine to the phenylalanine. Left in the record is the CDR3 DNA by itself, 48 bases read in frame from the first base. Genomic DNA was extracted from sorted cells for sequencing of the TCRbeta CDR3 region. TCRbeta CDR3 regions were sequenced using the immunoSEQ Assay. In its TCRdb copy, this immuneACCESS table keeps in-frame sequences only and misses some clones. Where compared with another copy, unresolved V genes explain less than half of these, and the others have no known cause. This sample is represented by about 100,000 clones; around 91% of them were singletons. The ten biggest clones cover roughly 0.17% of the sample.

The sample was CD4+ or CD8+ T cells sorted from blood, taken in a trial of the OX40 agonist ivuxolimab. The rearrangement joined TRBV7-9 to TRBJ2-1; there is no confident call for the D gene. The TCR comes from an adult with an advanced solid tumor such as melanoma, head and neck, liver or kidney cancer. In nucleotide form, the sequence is TGTGCCAGCAGCCGTTCCGAGCCCGCCCTAAGCAATGAGCAGTTCTTC. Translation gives CASSRSEPALSNEQFF.